Following are 27 T cell receptor beta chains from one sample sequenced in a study of T-cell memory formation after mild COVID-19. TCRdb redid the calling of the 5' RACE reads with MiXCR, one entry per CDR3 protein. The sample contains a few hundred thousand distinct CDR3 sequences, around 15% of which appear only once. Sequencing used PBMCs or a T cell subset sorted from them (not recorded which). These receptor sequences come from a man aged 18 to 29 who had mild COVID-19 (a few samples of this study predate the infection). Cell type and time point are not known.

In this sample, this clonotype turned up a few times. The V call is TRBV6-2 or TRBV6-3, the J call TRBJ2-3, with 8 positions matching TRBD2. The CDR3 has 16 amino acids. J lost 2 bases, V lost 2 bases, and 6 bases had no gene match. Germline CDR1 and CDR2: MNHEY and SVGEGT. In DNA, the CDR3 is TGTGCCAGCAGTTACGGGGCGGGGGGAACCACAGATACGCAGTATTTT. Its translation: CASSYGAGGTTDTQYF.

This chain links TRBV5-1 with TRBJ2-3; a possible D gene is TRBD2 (5 bases). Trimming pared 4 bases from V and 7 bases from J, leaving 19 bases between. The CDR3 has 15 amino acids. Germline V gene sequence: CDR1 SGHRS, CDR2 YFSETQ. CDR3 coding DNA: TGCGCCAGCAGCCCACGGCGAGCGGAAACCTATACGCAGTATTTT. Amino acid sequence: CASSPRRAETYTQYF.

This clonotype was counted between two and nine times. The CDR3 reads CASSPGSGRGGQPQHF. The CDR3 DNA reads TGTGCCAGCAGTCCCGGGTCAGGCAGGGGAGGTCAGCCCCAGCATTTT. The genes are TRBV28 and TRBJ1-5; D might be TRBD1 (6 bases). The CDR3 totals 16 residues. The V gene's germline CDR1 is MDHEN and CDR2 SYDVKM. V lost 5 bases to trimming and J lost 6 bases, with 20 bases between them.

This clonotype was picked up many times. This chain connects TRBV5-4 to TRBJ2-5, with TRBD2 matching 14 bases. The CDR3 has 17 residues. Trimming cost V 0 bases and J 5 bases; bases outside gene matches: 6. Per the germline V gene, CDR1 is SGHNT and CDR2 is YYREEE (reference sequence). The CDR3 coding sequence is TGTGCCAGCAGCTTGGGGGGACTAGCGGGGGCCGGGGAGACCCAGTACTTC. Amino acid sequence: CASSLGGLAGAGETQYF.

In this sample, this clonotype turned up many times. The genes are TRBV5-1 and TRBJ2-1; D unresolved. The V end lost 7 bases, the J end lost 0 bases, and 17 bases lay between the germline ends. The CDR3 runs 16 residues. Germline V CDR1 and CDR2: SGHRS, YFSETQ. The CDR3 loop is CASRSTRTFSYNEQFF. The CDR3 DNA reads TGCGCCAGCCGCTCCACCCGAACCTTCTCCTACAATGAGCAGTTCTTC.

The V call is TRBV14, the J call TRBJ1-1; D is perhaps TRBD1 (6 bases). Germline V CDR1 and CDR2: SGHDN, FVKESK. CDR3 size: 13 residues. V lost 9 bases, J lost 5 bases, and 16 bases lay in between. The CDR3 protein is CASRKGGETEAFF. In nucleotides, the CDR3 is TGTGCCAGTAGAAAGGGGGGCGAGACTGAAGCTTTCTTT.

J is TRBJ2-2 and V is TRBV11-2; D possibly corresponds to TRBD2 (6 bases). Trimming removed 5 bases at V and 6 bases at J, with 16 bases between. Per germline, CDR1 SGHAT and CDR2 FQNNGV. This CDR3 is built from 15 residues. CDR3 in amino acids: CASSGRGGVAGELFF. Here the CDR3 DNA reads TGTGCCAGCAGCGGCCGCGGCGGGGTGGCCGGGGAGCTGTTTTTT.

This clonotype was detected a few times. V and J are TRBV28 and TRBJ2-3, with TRBD2 identical over 13 bases. The CDR3 runs 16 residues. Germline lookup yields CDR1 MDHEN and CDR2 SYDVKM. The J segment lost 7 bases and the V segment lost 5 bases, leaving 9 bases of the junction unmatched. This CDR3 reads CASSLRTSGGRNTQYF. CDR3 sequence (DNA): TGTGCCAGCAGTCTCCGGACTAGCGGGGGAAGGAATACGCAGTATTTT.

V is TRBV6-5 and J is TRBJ1-1; D is perhaps TRBD1 (5 bases). The germline gives CDR1 MNHEY, CDR2 SVGAGI. The CDR3 is 14 amino acids. V was clipped by 2 bases and J by 1 base, with 8 bases between them. CDR3 bases: TGTGCCAGCAGTTACGGGGGATCGAACACTGAAGCTTTCTTT. Translated, it gives CASSYGGSNTEAFF.

This clonotype showed up many times. This chain connects TRBV5-8 to TRBJ2-2; weak D call: TRBD2 (7 bases). This CDR3 is 16 amino acids long. Germline CDR1 and CDR2: SGHTS and YDEGEE. V was clipped by 1 base and J by 5 bases, with 15 bases between them. CDR3 coding DNA: TGTGCCAGCAGCTTGCCCCCGGGGGGCGGGACCGGGGAGCTGTTTTTT. It is translated as CASSLPPGGGTGELFF.

This clonotype was picked up a small number of times. The rearrangement uses TRBV6-2 or TRBV6-3 and TRBJ1-2; perhaps TRBD1 as D (5 bases). V was cut by 7 bases and J by 4 bases, with 19 bases left in between. CDR3 length equals 15 residues. Germline lookup yields CDR1 MNHEY and CDR2 SVGEGT. The CDR3: CASTRGAVTSYGYTF. Written as DNA, the CDR3 is TGTGCCAGCACTAGGGGTGCAGTGACCTCCTATGGCTACACCTTC.

The chain uses TRBV5-1 and TRBJ2-2, with D perhaps TRBD1 (6 bases). This CDR3 is 14 amino acids long. Germline V gene lookup returns CDR1 SGHRS and CDR2 YFSETQ. V lost 4 bases, J lost 1 base, and 8 bases lay in between. The DNA of the CDR3 is TGCGCCAGCAGCAAGGGACAGAACACCGGGGAGCTGTTTTTT. It is translated as CASSKGQNTGELFF.

There are a few counts of this clonotype. This sequence joins TRBV6-2 or TRBV6-3 and TRBJ2-3; possibly TRBD1 or TRBD2 for D (6 bases each). The CDR3 is made up of 14 amino acids. In germline, CDR1 is MNHEY, CDR2 SVGEGT. Trimming took 7 bases from V and 5 from J, leaving 16 bases between them. This CDR3 is CASKWGAGGDTQYF. Written as DNA, the CDR3 is TGTGCCAGCAAATGGGGGGCCGGGGGAGATACGCAGTATTTT.

The CDR3 here is CASSTTGGVEQYF. CDR3 coding DNA: TGTGCCAGTAGTACGACAGGGGGAGTCGAGCAGTACTTC. This rearrangement joins TRBV19 to TRBJ2-7; 9 bases match TRBD1. The CDR3 totals 13 residues. The V gene's germline CDR1 is LNHDA and CDR2 SQIVND (reference sequence). Trimming removed 4 bases from V and 6 bases from J; junction bases left unmatched: 4.

This clonotype was counted a few times. This CDR3 reads CASSQINQPQHF. DNA for the CDR3: TGTGCCAGCAGTCAAATAAATCAGCCCCAGCATTTT. This sequence joins TRBV7-9 and TRBJ1-5; D gene uncertain. The CDR3 totals 12 residues. Trimming took 6 bases from V and 4 from J, leaving 7 bases between them. Germline V gene lookup returns CDR1 SEHNR and CDR2 FQNEAQ (reference sequence). Supplemented by reference TRBV7-9 and TRBJ1-5, the full variable domain reads DTGVSQNPRHKITKRGQNVTFRCDPISEHNRLYWYRQTLGQGPEFLTYFQNEAQLEKSRLLSDRFSAERPKGSFSTLEIQRTEQGDSAMYLCASSQINQPQHFGDGTRLSIL.

This clonotype was counted a single time. The chain has TRBV20-1 and TRBJ2-3; the match to TRBD1 covers 10 bases. Germline loops: CDR1 DFQATT, CDR2 SNEGSKA (reference sequence). The CDR3 covers 14 residues. CDR3: CTWDRGLDTDTQYF. The CDR3 DNA reads as TGCACCTGGGACAGGGGCCTCGACACAGATACGCAGTATTTT.

This clonotype has just a few counts. The CDR3 coding sequence is TGTGCCAGCAGCCAGACTAGCGGGGGGCAGTCGCACGGGGAGCTGTTTTTT. This codes for CASSQTSGGQSHGELFF. The J gene is TRBJ2-2, the V gene TRBV7-2; 13 nucleotides agree with TRBD2. The CDR3 runs to 17 residues. Germline V gene lookup returns CDR1 SGHTA and CDR2 FQGNSA. Trimming took 5 bases from V and 7 from J; bases not matched to a gene: 10.

The sample holds a few counts of this clonotype. This chain links TRBV24-1 with TRBJ2-5, with D maybe TRBD1 (6 bases). Germline V gene sequence: CDR1 KGHDR, CDR2 SFDVKD. The CDR3 extends over 16 amino acids. V was shortened by 3 bases and J by 0 bases, with 13 bases between the two germline ends. The CDR3 loop is CATSDGQSPYQETQYF. DNA of the CDR3: TGTGCCACCAGTGATGGACAGTCCCCGTACCAAGAGACCCAGTACTTC.

This clonotype occurred a few times. The chain uses TRBV20-1 and TRBJ2-1, with D unresolved. This CDR3 is built from 11 residues. Germline loops: CDR1 DFQATT, CDR2 SNEGSKA (reference sequence). Trimming stripped 4 bases from V and 10 bases from J, with 11 bases between. Here the CDR3 DNA reads TGCAGTGCTATGCGAATCCGAGAGCAGTTCTTC. Its protein is CSAMRIREQFF.

The chain links TRBV10-3 to TRBJ1-1; 7 bases agree with TRBD1. The CDR3 runs 13 residues. Per germline, CDR1 ENHRY and CDR2 SYGVKD. V lost 10 bases to trimming and J lost 0 bases; unmatched junction nucleotides: 5. For the CDR3, the DNA is TGTGCCACCTCGACAGGGATGAACACTGAAGCTTTCTTT. It specifies CATSTGMNTEAFF.

This clonotype was recorded at least ten times. The rearrangement links TRBV4-3 to TRBJ2-3, with D tentatively TRBD1 (5 bases). The ends were cut back, 4 bases at V and 4 bases at J, with 12 bases in the middle. Germline V CDR1 and CDR2: LGHNA, YSLEER. The CDR3 has 14 residues. CDR3 region: CASSLDSQADTQYF. The CDR3 region has the DNA TGCGCCAGCAGCCTAGACAGCCAAGCAGATACGCAGTATTTT.

This clonotype turned up a few times. The chain recombines TRBV7-8 with TRBJ2-7; 7 nucleotides line up with TRBD2. Per the germline V gene, CDR1 is SGHVS and CDR2 is FQNEAQ. V shed 5 bases and J 7 bases; nucleotides not matched to a gene: 8. CDR3 length: 13 amino acids. The CDR3 DNA reads as TGTGCCAGCAGCCGACAGACAGCGGGGGAGCAGTACGTC. This sequence encodes CASSRQTAGEQYV.

This clonotype occurred many times. The CDR3 nucleotides are TGTGCCAGCAGTTACCGGACGGAGAACACTGAAGCTTTCTTT. Translating gives CASSYRTENTEAFF. This chain joins TRBV12-3 or TRBV12-4 and TRBJ1-1; D not resolved. Trimming cost V 4 bases and J 1 base, with 10 bases left between them. This CDR3 has 14 residues.

Ten or more counts support this clonotype. The rearrangement links TRBV10-3 to TRBJ2-2, with 11 bases fitting TRBD2. Germline CDR1 reads ENHRY; CDR2 reads SYGVKD. Losses at the gene ends were 7 bases for V and 2 bases for J; bases not matched to a gene: 9. CDR3 length: 17 amino acids. In nucleotides, the CDR3 is TGTGCCATCAAGAGCCTAGCGGGGGGCCCAAACACCGGGGAGCTGTTTTTT. Its protein is CAIKSLAGGPNTGELFF.

The chain joins TRBV4-2 to TRBJ2-2; unclear D gene. This CDR3 is built from 16 residues. The V end lost 0 bases, the J end lost 5 bases, and 13 bases lay between the germline ends. CDR1 and CDR2 (germline): LGHNA, YNFKEQ. CDR3 in amino acids: CASSQDPGARTGELFF. In DNA, the CDR3 is TGTGCCAGCAGCCAAGATCCTGGAGCCAGGACCGGGGAGCTGTTTTTT.

The table lists this clonotype with a few counts. The chain employs TRBV19 and TRBJ2-7; the D gene is possibly TRBD1 (6 bases). This CDR3 region has 13 residues. The ends were cut back, 7 bases at V and 2 bases at J, with 12 bases in the middle. Per the germline V gene, CDR1 is LNHDA and CDR2 is SQIVND (reference sequence). CDR3 DNA: TGTGCCAGTATGGGGGCGCCTACCTACGAGCAGTACTTC. Protein sequence: CASMGAPTYEQYF.

This clonotype occurred a few times. This chain connects TRBV6-4 to TRBJ2-1; D is perhaps TRBD1 (5 bases). V was cut by 1 base and J by 5 bases, with 9 bases left in between. The V gene's germline CDR1 is MRHNA and CDR2 SNTAGT. The CDR3 loop spans 14 amino acids. CDR3 coding DNA: TGTGCCAGCAGTGACTGGCAGGGAAACAATGAGCAGTTCTTC. Residues: CASSDWQGNNEQFF.